These T cell receptor beta chains were read from a single sample in a study of blood T cell repertoires in COVID-19. Sequencing used immunoSEQ multiplex PCR; TCRdb keeps in-frame clones, though not all of them. The table includes 150,000 to 180,000 clones, roughly four fifths detected once. What was sequenced was peripheral blood. Receptor source: a woman aged 60-70 years with acute or convalescent COVID-19. The CDR3 runs from the conserved cysteine through the conserved F or W. D genes are given only for firm matches. For some rows the clone size is stated as once, few or many, or as a class when expanded; others skip it.

>TRBJ1-2|TRBV19|.|.
TGTGCCAGTAGTATGACTACTGGGGCAGGGGATTTTGGCTACACCTTC
CASSMTTGAGDFGYTF
>TRBJ1-3|TRBV20-1|.|.
TGCAGTGCCGAGAGAGGCAGCACCATATATTTT
CSAERGSTIYF
>TRBJ1-4|TRBV19|.|few
TGTGCCAGTAGCGCCAGGGGATGGGGTGCAACTAATGAAAAACTGTTTTTT
CASSARGWGATNEKLFF
>TRBJ2-5|TRBV19|.|.
TGTGCCAGTAGTCCCTGGCAGGGCCAAGAGACCCAGTACTTC
CASSPWQGQETQYF
>TRBJ1-1|TRBV14|TRBD1|.
TGTGCCAGCAGCCTAAAACATGGCCAGGGGGTGAACACTGAAGCTTTCTTT
CASSLKHGQGVNTEAFF
>TRBJ2-5|TRBV21-1|.|.
TGTGCCAGCCCCGCCCGGGGCCAAGAGACCCAGTACTTC
CASPARGQETQYF
>TRBJ1-1|TRBV10-1|TRBD1|.
TGCGCCAGCAGTGAGTCGACAGGGCGGAGCACTGAAGCTTTCTTT
CASSESTGRSTEAFF
>TRBJ2-3|TRBV5-6|.|.
TGTGCCAGCAGCCCGGGACTCTCCACAGATACGCAGTATTTT
CASSPGLSTDTQYF
>TRBJ2-2|TRBV19|TRBD1|.
TGTGCCAGTAGTATCTCCGGGACAGGGAACATCGGGGAGCTGTTTTTT
CASSISGTGNIGELFF
>TRBJ1-5|TRBV30|.|once
TGTGCCTGGAGTGTACCCGGGATTCAGCCCCAGCATTTT
CAWSVPGIQPQHF
>TRBJ1-1|TRBV5-1|.|.
TGCGCCAGCAGGGCCGGGACAATGAACACTGAAGCTTTCTTT
CASRAGTMNTEAFF
>TRBJ1-3|TRBV4-1|.|.
TGCGCCAGCAGCCAGACACCTGGAAACACCATATATTTT
CASSQTPGNTIYF
>TRBJ1-6|TRBV18|.|.
TGTGCCAGCTCACCGACAGAGTTAAATTCACCCCTCCACTTT
CASSPTELNSPLHF
>TRBJ1-3|TRBV12-3/TRBV12-4|.|.
TGTGCCAGCCGGGGCTCTGGAAACACCATATATTTT
CASRGSGNTIYF
>TRBJ2-7|TRBV6-8|.|few
TGTGCCAGCAGTTACCCCGGTAGGGGGGGGTCCTACGAGCAGTACTTC
CASSYPGRGGSYEQYF
>TRBJ1-1|TRBV28|.|.
TGTGCCAGCAGTTCGACTTTGAACACTGAAGCTTTCTTT
CASSSTLNTEAFF
>TRBJ2-2|TRBV7-8|.|few
TGTGCCAGCAGCGAAGCCCAAAGAGCCGGGGAGCTGTTTTTT
CASSEAQRAGELFF
>TRBJ2-5|TRBV2|TRBD2|.
TGTGCCAGCAGAAGACTAGCGGGCGTACCACAAGAGACCCAGTACTTC
CASRRLAGVPQETQYF
>TRBJ2-3|TRBV18|TRBD1|.
TGTGCCGCCGGAAACAGGGGGCAGCAGTCAGATACGCAGTATTTT
CAAGNRGQQSDTQYF
>TRBJ1-5|TRBV18|.|.
TGTGCCAGCTCACCGACAGTTTATAGCAATCAGCCCCAGCATTTT
CASSPTVYSNQPQHF
>TRBJ1-2|TRBV19|TRBD1|.
TGTGCCAGTAGCCGGGACAGTAACTATGGCTACACCTTC
CASSRDSNYGYTF
>TRBJ2-5|TRBV9|TRBD2|few
TGTGCCAGCAGCGTAACACTAGCGGGGCGAGAGACCCAGTACTTC
CASSVTLAGRETQYF
>TRBJ1-1|TRBV11-2|.|.
TGTGCCAGCAGCTTAGCCGGGAACAGCGAAGGAAGGATGAACACTGAAGCTTTCTTT
CASSLAGNSEGRMNTEAFF
>TRBJ2-5|TRBV30|TRBD2|once
TGTGCCTGGAGTGTACGGGGAAGGACTAGCGGGGGGGCCGGAGAGACCCAGTACTTC
CAWSVRGRTSGGAGETQYF
>TRBJ1-1|TRBV10-3|.|.
TGTGCCATCAGTGATCCAGGGTTTCAGGGGACTGAAGCTTTCTTT
CAISDPGFQGTEAFF
>TRBJ1-1|TRBV18|.|.
TGTGCCAGCTCACCACAAGGACTTATATTGAACACTGAAGCTTTCTTT
CASSPQGLILNTEAFF
>TRBJ1-1|TRBV3-1/TRBV3-2|TRBD1|.
TGTGCCAGCAGCCAAGGGGGGGTACCCCGGGACAGAGAAGCTTTCTTT
CASSQGGVPRDREAFF
>TRBJ1-6|TRBV6-5|TRBD1|.
TGTGCCAGCAGTCCCGGGACAGGGAATCGCTCACCCCTCCACTTT
CASSPGTGNRSPLHF
>TRBJ1-4|TRBV7-2|TRBD1|.
TGTGCCAGCAGCTCAAGACAGGGCTTAACTAATGAAAAACTGTTTTTT
CASSSRQGLTNEKLFF
>TRBJ2-7|TRBV4-1|.|.
TGCGCCAGCAGCCAACAACGGAGATCCTACGAGCAGTACTTC
CASSQQRRSYEQYF
>TRBJ2-3|TRBV3-1/TRBV3-2|.|.
TGTGCCAGCAGCGTAATGGATACGCAGTATTTT
CASSVMDTQYF
>TRBJ2-3|TRBV7-7|.|.
TGTGCCAGCAGCTTATGGTGGGGGGTGGAGACAGATACGCAGTATTTT
CASSLWWGVETDTQYF
>TRBJ2-1|TRBV7-2|TRBD1|few
TGTGCCAGCAGCTCACGGACAGGTCACAATGAGCAGTTCTTC
CASSSRTGHNEQFF
>TRBJ1-6|TRBV19|TRBD1|few
TGTGCCAGTACCCCAGGGGGCGCATTGTATAATTCACCCCTCCACTTT
CASTPGGALYNSPLHF
>TRBJ2-1|TRBV7-6|TRBD2|.
TGTGCCTGCTGCTTTGTTGTGGGGGCGGGGGGCTCCAATGAGCAGTTCTTC
CACCFVVGAGGSNEQFF
>TRBJ1-1|TRBV20-1|.|.
TGCAGAGGACAAGTGAACACTGAAGCTTTCTTT
CRGQVNTEAFF
>TRBJ1-1|TRBV12-3/TRBV12-4|TRBD1|.
TGTGCCAGCAATAAGGACAGGGGAACTGAAGCTTTCTTT
CASNKDRGTEAFF
>TRBJ1-6|TRBV28|.|few
TGTGCCAGCAGTGCTTCGGGGAGCTCCTATAATTCACCCCTCCACTTT
CASSASGSSYNSPLHF
>TRBJ2-2|TRBV28|.|.
TGTGCCAGCAGTCGCCCGGGGGTTGGGAAGCTGTTTTTT
CASSRPGVGKLFF
>TRBJ2-2|TRBV5-1|TRBD1|.
TGCGCCAGCAGCGAAGACAGGGGGGGTATCACCGGGGAGCTGTTTTTT
CASSEDRGGITGELFF
>TRBJ2-1|TRBV14|.|once
TGTGCCAGCAGCCAAGGCCCTAATCAGGGCCCCTCCTACAATGAGCAGTTCTTC
CASSQGPNQGPSYNEQFF
>TRBJ1-1|TRBV6-5|.|.
TGTGCCAGCAGTTCGGACAGAAGGGACACTGAAGCTTTCTTT
CASSSDRRDTEAFF
>TRBJ1-1|TRBV5-1|.|.
TGCGCCAGCAGCGAGGGAGAAACTGAAGCTTTCTTT
CASSEGETEAFF
>TRBJ2-1|TRBV21-1|.|.
TGTGCCATCCCCGTGCTGGTTGGGACAGTCTTTTACAATGAGCAGTTCTTC
CAIPVLVGTVFYNEQFF